Reported below is one T cell receptor (beta chain). There are a few counts of this clone. Its binding antigen is unknown. No much larger clone exists at a distance of one base, and base qualities are not known. The donors belonged to the validation cohort of around 110 subjects, which was separate from the 666-subject first cohort. Libraries were made using the immunoSEQ multiplex PCR assay. Per the original workflow: A statistical classification framework was built to diagnose cytomegalovirus status from the catalog of TCR beta chain sequences. This immuneACCESS table, as held by TCRdb, lists in-frame sequences with V and J called but not all clones. Of the missing ones, under half trace to an unresolved V gene in checked studies; the others have no known cause. V, J and clone size derive from that table, while D and trimming were established from the DNA sequence. The sample table contains approximately 200,000 clones; only one count was recorded for roughly 77% of them. Of the sample, over 0.95% falls within the top ten clones.

The entry originates in a study of cytomegalovirus exposure and HLA in healthy donors (dated by TCRdb to 2016 to 2017). About the full investigation: The roughly 700 repertoires of the first cohort and the roughly 120 validation repertoires were produced on the same platform, according to a later analysis. The aim of the study was to test whether cataloging public T cell receptors could identify signatures of past pathogen exposure. In addition to the first cohort of about 650 subjects, a separate validation cohort of approximately 110 different subjects was used. To predict cytomegalovirus infection status, the study combined high-throughput TCR immunosequencing, statistical association of individual TCRs with disease status, and machine learning. Results and caveats for the whole study, not just this receptor: The classifier was reported to diagnose cytomegalovirus status with high specificity and sensitivity in both the original and validation cohorts. In vitro tests confirmed that a few of the cytomegalovirus-associated TCR beta chains recognize cytomegalovirus antigens. The study listed 150 to 200 TCR beta chains as associated with cytomegalovirus. The authors suggested that the approach could potentially be generalized to other disease states and immunological phenotypes. In a later analysis, TCRs clustered in the first cohort were found to also tend to co-occur in the roughly 120 validation repertoires, with 94% of cluster scores above 0. All 120 or so repertoires were used to score co-occurrence in the validation cohort in a later analysis, because that analysis had no HLA typing for the cohort. Most TCR sequences were seen in very few donors, while some public TCRs were found in many individuals.

V lost 7 bases and J lost 4 bases; the stretch between them is 16 bases long. CDR1 and CDR2 (LNHDA, SQIVND) derive from the germline V gene (reference sequence). The CDR3, from cysteine to phenylalanine, totals 14 residues. Of the read, only the CDR3 DNA is kept; its 42 bases are in frame from base 1. The receptor was isolated from a woman aged 30 to 39 in good health and CMV-seronegative. The chain couples TRBV19 to TRBJ1-2, with TRBD1 perhaps the D gene, on 5 matching bases. Sequencing was performed on PBMCs. The CDR3 protein: CASTQTEKGYGYTF. The DNA reads TGTGCCAGTACCCAGACAGAGAAAGGCTATGGCTACACCTTC.